This paragraph covers one T cell receptor (beta chain) sequence. The record originates from a study of cytomegalovirus exposure and HLA in healthy donors. PCR amplification relied on 60 Vbeta primers (plus 13 Jbeta primers). Profiled with immunoSEQ multiplex PCR; TCRdb holds only in-frame clones, not every one. Here the sample spans approximately 150,000 clones, roughly 80% being singletons. Trimming cost V 0 bases and J 4 bases, with 13 bases left between them. Germline V lookup: CDR1 SGHDT, CDR2 YYEEEE. The CDR3 is made up of 15 amino acids. This rearrangement joins TRBV5-6 to TRBJ1-2; D gene ambiguous. The sequenced material came from PBMCs. The origin of this receptor is a man aged 18 to 30 in good health and CMV-seropositive. The CDR3 DNA is TGTGCCAGCAGCTTGGCCGCTTTTGAGGGCTATGGCTACACCTTC. It translates to CASSLAAFEGYGYTF.